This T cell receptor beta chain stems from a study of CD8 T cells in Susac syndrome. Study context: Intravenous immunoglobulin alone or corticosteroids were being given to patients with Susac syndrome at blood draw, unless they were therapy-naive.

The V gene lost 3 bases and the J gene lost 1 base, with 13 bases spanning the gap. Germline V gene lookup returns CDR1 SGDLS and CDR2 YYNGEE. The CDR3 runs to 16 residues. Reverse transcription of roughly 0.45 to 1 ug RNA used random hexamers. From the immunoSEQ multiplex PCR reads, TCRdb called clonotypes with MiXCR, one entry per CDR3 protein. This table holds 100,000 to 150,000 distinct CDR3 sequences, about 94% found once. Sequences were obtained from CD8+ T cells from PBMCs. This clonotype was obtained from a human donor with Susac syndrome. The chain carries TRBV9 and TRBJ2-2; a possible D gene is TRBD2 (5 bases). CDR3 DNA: TGTGCCAGCAGCGACCGAACTAGGCAGAACACCGGGGAGCTGTTTTTT. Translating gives CASSDRTRQNTGELFF.